Reported below is one T cell receptor (beta chain). V shed 5 bases and J shed 1 base, with 14 bases lying between them. Germline assignment: CDR1 GTSNPN and CDR2 SVGIG (reference sequence). The CDR3 sequence is 14 residues long. Random hexamers were used to reverse transcribe the RNA input (about 0.5 to 1 ug). TCRdb processed the immunoSEQ multiplex PCR reads anew with MiXCR; each CDR3 protein has one entry. The table lists around 130,000 distinct CDR3 sequences, around 86% of them singletons. This entry is derived from a study of CD8 T cells in Susac syndrome. Sequenced: CD8+ T cells from PBMCs. V is TRBV30 and J is TRBJ2-5, with D maybe TRBD2 (6 bases). The sequence derives from a human donor with multiple sclerosis. The CDR3 DNA is TGTGCCTGGGAAGCTGGAGCGGGCCAAGAGACCCAGTACTTC. It specifies CAWEAGAGQETQYF.